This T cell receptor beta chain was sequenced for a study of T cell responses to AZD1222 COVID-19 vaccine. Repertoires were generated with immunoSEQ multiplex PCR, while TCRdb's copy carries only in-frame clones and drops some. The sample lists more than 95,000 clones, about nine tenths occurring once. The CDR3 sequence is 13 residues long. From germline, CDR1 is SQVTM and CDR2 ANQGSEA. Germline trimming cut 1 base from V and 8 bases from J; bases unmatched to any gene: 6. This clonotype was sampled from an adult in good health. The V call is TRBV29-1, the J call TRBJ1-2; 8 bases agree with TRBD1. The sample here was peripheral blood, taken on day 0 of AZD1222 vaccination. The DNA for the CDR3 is TGCAGCGTTGAAGGTTACAGGGGGGGCGGCTACACCTTC. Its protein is CSVEGYRGGGYTF.